This TCR beta chain came from a study of blood T cell repertoires in COVID-19. Turning to the study itself: Material from acute and convalescent COVID-19 was sourced from the United States, Italy and Spain. PBMCs, B-cell-depleted T cells, or T cells provided the cDNA or gDNA that made up the material.

This CDR3 is built from 19 residues. In germline, CDR1 is MNHNS, CDR2 SASEGT. V lost 3 bases, J lost 1 base, and 11 bases stayed unmatched. Patients at the Seattle site were enrolled during active infection and followed longitudinally. Under the authors' procedure: Amplification of reference gene primers provided the estimated nucleated cell counts. The repertoire was sequenced with immunoSEQ multiplex PCR; TCRdb's copy has only in-frame clones and lacks some. V, J and clone size were drawn from that table, and D and trimming were deduced from the DNA. This table holds roughly 58,000 clones, approximately 75% found once.

The J gene is TRBJ2-6, the V gene TRBV6-1; 8 bases fit TRBD1. Sequencing was carried out using peripheral blood. This receptor was identified in a man aged 60 to 69 with COVID-19, enrolled during active disease. The CDR3 coding sequence is TGTGCCAGCAGTGAGTTAGGGACAGGCATCGGGTCTGGGGCCAACGTCCTGACTTTC. Translation: CASSELGTGIGSGANVLTF.